The sequence of this T cell receptor (beta chain) was determined in a study of naive and memory T cell subsets. Both TRBC1 and TRBC2 were covered by a beta constant-region primer of two equimolar oligonucleotides. Nested alpha and beta constant-region primers with the SP2 primer drove four PCR rounds on ligated cDNA. Each CDR3 protein is one row after TCRdb ran MiXCR on the UMI-ligation and nested PCR reads. The table has 150,000 or so distinct CDR3 sequences, under 25% seen once; the top ten hold roughly 0.1%. Cells stained for CD3, CD4, CD8, CD45RA, CD27 and viability were sorted into four CD45RA/CD27 subsets. Germline V CDR1 and CDR2: MDHEN, SYDVKM. V dropped 5 bases and J dropped 7; count of bases not matched to a gene: 12. This CDR3 region has 16 residues. Overall study results and limits: Naive repertoires, especially CD8, held a few larger clonotypes, possibly memory cells re-expressing CD45RA. Gini index rose across naive, CM, EM and EMRA in CD4 and CD8. Over 95% of naive TCR sequences appeared only once, unlike memory subsets.

Comments on this clonotype: Its antigen remains unknown.

This receptor was identified in a human donor in good health. The chain links TRBV28 to TRBJ2-7; 12 nucleotides align to TRBD2. Sequences were obtained from naive CD4+ T cells from blood. The CDR3 bases are TGTGCCAGCAGTCCGCTAGCGGGAGGGTACCCAGCTGAGCAGTACTTC. This codes for CASSPLAGGYPAEQYF.